Sequencing of this TCR beta chain was carried out in a study of PD-1 blockade in classical Hodgkin lymphoma. Time point specified: cycle 4 day 1 (C4D1), after 6 weeks of nivolumab. There was relapse after autologous stem cell transplantation in every patient, and there was variation in brentuximab vedotin exposure. Trimming removed 4 bases at V and 3 bases at J, with 15 bases between. The CDR3 has 15 amino acids. Germline V gives CDR1 SGHRS, CDR2 YFSETQ. Sequencing used immunoSEQ multiplex PCR; TCRdb keeps in-frame clones, though not all of them. The sample includes 25,000 to 40,000 clones, around 81% of them seen just once.

This chain uses TRBV5-1 with TRBJ2-3; the D is unclear. The TCR comes from a human donor with classical Hodgkin lymphoma. Here the sequenced sample was peripheral blood mononuclear cells (PBMCs), taken before the fourth cycle of nivolumab. The CDR3 region is CASSPRGDRTDTQYF. In DNA, the CDR3 is TGCGCCAGCAGCCCGAGAGGAGATAGGACAGATACGCAGTATTTT.